One and the same sample provided the 27 T cell receptor beta chains below, sequenced in a study of blood T cell repertoires in COVID-19. Here immunoSEQ multiplex PCR was the method, and the copy in TCRdb shows in-frame clones only, minus some. This sample carries around 40,000 clones, around 92% of them seen once, and the ten largest clones take around 12%. The sequencing input was peripheral blood. The receptor source for this set is a human donor in a cohort sampled during active COVID-19.

The chain recombines TRBV3-1 (or the pseudogene TRBV3-2) with TRBJ1-1; TRBD1 aligns across 11 bases. Germline lookup yields CDR1 LGHDT and CDR2 YNNKEL (reference sequence). V was pared by 6 bases and J by 5 bases, with 8 bases of the junction left unmatched. This CDR3 spans 15 amino acids. The DNA for the CDR3 is TGTGCCAGCAGACAAACCGGGACAGGGGGTACTGAAGCTTTCTTT. It yields the protein CASRQTGTGGTEAFF.

The chain is built from TRBV7-8 and TRBJ1-2; TRBD1 matches 9 bases. Germline V gives CDR1 SGHVS, CDR2 FQNEAQ. V lost 3 bases to trimming and J lost 6 bases; unmatched junction nucleotides: 2. The CDR3 is 13 amino acids. CDR3 DNA sequence: TGTGCCAGCAGCTTGTGGACAGGGGATGGCTACACCTTC. Protein: CASSLWTGDGYTF.

The chain has TRBV6-1 and TRBJ1-2; D might be TRBD1 (6 bases). This CDR3 region has 14 residues. Trimming removed 3 bases at V and 7 bases at J, with 15 bases between. Germline values: CDR1 MNHNS, CDR2 SASEGT. The CDR3 DNA is TGTGCCAGCAGTGAGGTGGGGGGGGCGAGTGGCTACACCTTC. Its translation is CASSEVGGASGYTF.

The chain joins TRBV19 to TRBJ2-7; 10 bases fit TRBD2. The CDR3 is made up of 15 amino acids. Germline-derived CDR1 and CDR2 are LNHDA and SQIVND (reference sequence). The trim removed 3 bases at V and 1 base at J, leaving 3 bases unmatched. The CDR3 region has the DNA TGTGCCAGTAGTATTGCTAGCGGGGGTTCCTACGAGCAGTACTTC. Translation gives CASSIASGGSYEQYF.

This chain links TRBV5-5 with TRBJ2-2; 7 bases map to TRBD1. The V gene's germline CDR1 is SGHKS and CDR2 YYEKEE (reference sequence). Unmatched junction bases numbered 2, after V lost 2 bases and J lost 1 base. This CDR3 spans 15 amino acids. CDR3: CASSFGTENTGELFF. Written as DNA, the CDR3 is TGTGCCAGCAGCTTTGGGACAGAGAACACCGGGGAGCTGTTTTTT.

The gene calls are TRBV7-9 and TRBJ2-3; weak D call: TRBD1 (5 bases). The CDR3 runs 16 residues. The germline V gene encodes CDR1 SEHNR and CDR2 FQNEAQ (reference sequence). Trimming stripped 3 bases from V and 2 bases from J, with 15 bases between. The CDR3 DNA follows: TGTGCCAGCAGCTTCGAACCGACAGATTACACAGATACGCAGTATTTT. Translated: CASSFEPTDYTDTQYF. The complete variable domain, with remaining parts taken from reference TRBV7-9 and TRBJ2-3, reads DTGVSQNPRHKITKRGQNVTFRCDPISEHNRLYWYRQTLGQGPEFLTYFQNEAQLEKSRLLSDRFSAERPKGSFSTLEIQRTEQGDSAMYLCASSFEPTDYTDTQYFGPGTRLTVL.

The chain combines TRBV7-2 with TRBJ2-2; TRBD2 aligns across 9 bases. V gave up 2 bases and J gave up 3 bases; unmatched junction bases: 4. Germline-derived CDR1 and CDR2 are SGHTA and FQGNSA. The length of the CDR3 is 16 residues. The CDR3 spells CASSLLSGGYTGELFF. CDR3 DNA sequence: TGTGCCAGCAGCTTACTAAGCGGGGGGTACACCGGGGAGCTGTTTTTT.

The rearrangement uses TRBV19 and TRBJ2-5, with TRBD1 identical over 9 bases. The junction had 25 bases not matched to a gene; V was cut back by 3 bases and J by 5 bases. The germline CDR1 and CDR2 sequences are LNHDA and SQIVND (reference sequence). This CDR3 spans 21 amino acids. CDR3 region: CASSMRGQGQGGFAGAETQYF. The CDR3 coding sequence is TGTGCCAGTAGTATGAGAGGTCAGGGACAGGGTGGCTTTGCGGGGGCTGAGACCCAGTACTTC.

This chain links TRBV6-6 with TRBJ1-2; the D gene is possibly TRBD1 (6 bases). Germline CDR1 MNHNY, CDR2 SVGAGI (reference sequence). V dropped 4 bases and J dropped 4 bases, with 16 bases sitting between them. The length of the CDR3 is 15 residues. The CDR3 DNA reads as TGTGCCAGCAGTTCCGCGGGGGCGGGGACCTATGGCTACACCTTC. Residues: CASSSAGAGTYGYTF.

This chain links TRBV15 with TRBJ2-7, with D possibly TRBD1 on 5 matching bases. This CDR3 comprises 14 residues. V was pared by 0 bases and J by 2 bases, with 8 bases between. Germline V gene data show CDR1 as LNHNV and CDR2 as YYDKDF (reference sequence). DNA of the CDR3: TGTGCCACCAGCAGAGACAGGGCCACCTACGAGCAGTACTTC. Its protein product is CATSRDRATYEQYF.

The genes are TRBV11-2 and TRBJ2-5; 12 nucleotides agree with TRBD2. Per germline, CDR1 SGHAT and CDR2 FQNNGV. J was trimmed by 0 bases and V by 7 bases; bases with no gene match: 12. The CDR3 sequence is 18 residues long. Written as DNA, the CDR3 is TGTGCCAGCACCAAAAGGGGGGGACTAGCGGGTGACCAAGAGACCCAGTACTTC. Protein product: CASTKRGGLAGDQETQYF. Using reference TRBV11-2 and TRBJ2-5 for the parts outside the CDR3, the full variable domain is EAGVAQSPRYKIIEKRQSVAFWCNPISGHATLYWYQQILGQGPKLLIQFQNNGVVDDSQLPKDRFSAERLKGVDSTLKIQPAKLEDSAVYLCASTKRGGLAGDQETQYFGPGTRLLVL.

Points on this clone: The conserved closing phenylalanine or tryptophan is absent in this CDR3, likely reflecting a read error. The limits of the CDR3 on the DNA are not certain, so only TCRdb's listed CDR3 is given. This rearrangement joins TRBV7-9 to TRBJ2-7; the table's D call, TRBD2, has no DNA check behind it. The CDR3 is 12 amino acids long, termini counted. Germline V gene sequence: CDR1 SEHNR, CDR2 FQNEAQ (reference sequence). CDR3 protein: CASSLATGLASL.

This clone turned up a few times. The J gene is TRBJ1-2, the V gene TRBV10-3, with D possibly TRBD1 on 5 matching bases. V lost 6 bases, J lost 4 bases, and 21 bases lay in between. The CDR3 loop spans 16 amino acids. Germline V gene lookup returns CDR1 ENHRY and CDR2 SYGVKD. CDR3 sequence: CAISVPDITASYGYTF. The CDR3, as DNA: TGTGCCATCAGCGTACCGGACATTACCGCGAGCTATGGCTACACCTTC.

The V and J genes are TRBV10-3 and TRBJ2-4; 8 nucleotides line up with TRBD2. CDR1 ENHRY and CDR2 SYGVKD come from the germline V gene. V dropped 4 bases and J dropped 6; count of bases not matched to a gene: 5. The CDR3 contains 14 residues. The CDR3, as DNA: TGTGCCATCAGTGCGGGAGGGCCGGGAAACATTCAGTACTTC. This encodes CAISAGGPGNIQYF.

This clone has more than one count but fewer than ten. V and J are TRBV10-1 and TRBJ1-5; D perhaps matches TRBD1 (5 bases). V was clipped by 6 bases and J by 7 bases, with 13 bases between them. Germline values: CDR1 WNHNN, CDR2 SYGVQD (reference sequence). The CDR3 length is 13 residues. For the CDR3, the DNA is TGCGCCAGCAGCCCGTCGCGGGACCAGCCCCAGCATTTT. As protein: CASSPSRDQPQHF.

J is TRBJ2-5 and V is TRBV5-6; the D is unclear. Trimming took off 3 bases at V and 4 bases at J, with 7 bases between the two ends. Germline-derived CDR1 and CDR2 are SGHDT and YYEEEE. The CDR3 consists of 12 residues. CDR3 region: CASSSTLETQYF. The DNA for the CDR3 is TGTGCCAGCAGCTCGACTCTAGAGACCCAGTACTTC.

This sequence joins TRBV6-6 and TRBJ1-2, with D possibly TRBD1 on 5 matching bases. Germline V gene lookup returns CDR1 MNHNY and CDR2 SVGAGI (reference sequence). The CDR3 has 13 amino acids. Deletions cut 0 bases from V and 8 bases from J, with 10 bases between. The chain's CDR3 is CASSYSGGSGYTF. The DNA for the CDR3 is TGTGCCAGCAGTTACTCGGGGGGGAGCGGCTACACCTTC.

The CDR3 DNA sequence: TGTGCCAGCAGCTTAGGGGGACAGGGGAGCGGGACTCGCTACGAGCAGTACTTC. Residues: CASSLGGQGSGTRYEQYF. This rearrangement joins TRBV7-9 to TRBJ2-7; 10 bases match TRBD1. Germline lookup yields CDR1 SEHNR and CDR2 FQNEAQ (reference sequence). V shed 1 base and J 3 bases; nucleotides not matched to a gene: 12. The CDR3 covers 18 residues.

The chain uses TRBV5-5 and TRBJ2-3; 10 nucleotides align to TRBD2. V shed 4 bases, J shed 0 bases, and the junction held 5 bases outside the gene matches. This CDR3 spans 16 amino acids. Germline V gene lookup returns CDR1 SGHKS and CDR2 YYEKEE (reference sequence). CDR3 sequence reads: CASSELAGLSTDTQYF. Written as DNA, the CDR3 is TGTGCCAGCAGCGAACTAGCGGGGCTTAGCACAGATACGCAGTATTTT.

The V and J genes are TRBV2 and TRBJ1-4, with D perhaps matching TRBD1 (6 bases). The CDR3 has 12 amino acids. Per the germline V gene, CDR1 is SNHLY and CDR2 is FYNNEI. The germline V and J ends were trimmed by 4 bases and 8 bases, with 8 bases remaining between them. CDR3 residues: CASSAQGEKLFF. The CDR3 coding sequence is TGTGCCAGCAGTGCACAGGGAGAAAAACTGTTTTTT.

The V and J genes are TRBV5-5 and TRBJ1-2; TRBD1 matches 10 bases. This CDR3 comprises 17 residues. J lost 3 bases, V lost 6 bases, and 14 bases had no gene match. Germline assignment: CDR1 SGHKS and CDR2 YYEKEE (reference sequence). The CDR3 is CASNNRVGQGNYYGYTF. The CDR3 coding sequence is TGTGCCAGCAACAACCGCGTGGGACAGGGGAATTACTATGGCTACACCTTC.

The chain joins TRBV19 to TRBJ2-1; possibly TRBD2 for D (6 bases). This CDR3 spans 15 amino acids. The V gene's germline CDR1 is LNHDA and CDR2 SQIVND (reference sequence). Trimming removed 6 bases from V and 6 bases from J, with 18 bases in between. CDR3: CASRMITSSGNEQFF. In nucleotides, the CDR3 is TGTGCCAGTAGAATGATAACTAGCTCTGGCAATGAGCAGTTCTTC.

This clone was seen a single time. V gene TRBV18 combines with J gene TRBJ1-1; 8 nucleotides line up with TRBD1. With V trimmed by 6 bases and J by 4 bases, 10 bases remained unmatched. Germline CDR1 KGHSH, CDR2 LQKENI. The CDR3 runs 15 residues. CDR3 bases: TGTGCCAGCTCCGGACAGGGTGGATGGGGCACTGAAGCTTTCTTT. This translates into CASSGQGGWGTEAFF.

The rearrangement links TRBV6-6 to TRBJ2-7; 8 bases agree with TRBD2. Germline V gives CDR1 MNHNY, CDR2 SVGAGI (reference sequence). The CDR3 spans 14 residues. J was trimmed by 5 bases and V by 6 bases; bases with no gene match: 9. The CDR3, as DNA: TGTGCCAGCAGATTTAGCGGGGCGAGGAACGAGCAGTACTTC. Protein sequence: CASRFSGARNEQYF.

Turning to this clone: Other DNA sequences in the sample encode the same CDR3. This chain links TRBV5-1 with TRBJ2-1; D gene unclear. The germline V and J ends were trimmed by 0 bases and 1 base, with 5 bases remaining between them. The CDR3 is 14 amino acids. Germline CDR1 is SGHRS and CDR2 is YFSETQ. CDR3 sequence (DNA): TGCGCCAGCAGCTTGGACAGTTCCTACAATGAGCAGTTCTTC. Protein: CASSLDSSYNEQFF. Combining the CDR3 with reference TRBV5-1 and TRBJ2-1 gives the whole variable domain KAGVTQTPRYLIKTRGQQVTLSCSPISGHRSVSWYQQTPGQGLQFLFEYFSETQRNKGNFPGRFSGRQFSNSRSEMNVSTLELGDSALYLCASSLDSSYNEQFFGPGTRLTVL.

This clone was recorded only once. The rearrangement links TRBV24-1 to TRBJ2-1; 13 bases align to TRBD2. There are 15 residues in the CDR3. V lost 5 bases and J lost 9; bases outside the gene matches: 6. The germline gives CDR1 KGHDR, CDR2 SFDVKD. The CDR3 DNA follows: TGTGCCACCAGTGGCACTAGCGGGGGGGCCAGTGAGCAGTTCTTC. This translates into CATSGTSGGASEQFF.

The V and J genes are TRBV6-5 and TRBJ1-5; 7 bases match TRBD1. Germline values: CDR1 MNHEY, CDR2 SVGAGI. This CDR3 region has 13 residues. The junction had 6 bases not matched to a gene; V was cut back by 7 bases and J by 6 bases. CDR3 sequence reads: CASTEGASQPQHF. As DNA, the CDR3 is TGTGCCAGCACCGAGGGGGCGAGTCAGCCCCAGCATTTT.